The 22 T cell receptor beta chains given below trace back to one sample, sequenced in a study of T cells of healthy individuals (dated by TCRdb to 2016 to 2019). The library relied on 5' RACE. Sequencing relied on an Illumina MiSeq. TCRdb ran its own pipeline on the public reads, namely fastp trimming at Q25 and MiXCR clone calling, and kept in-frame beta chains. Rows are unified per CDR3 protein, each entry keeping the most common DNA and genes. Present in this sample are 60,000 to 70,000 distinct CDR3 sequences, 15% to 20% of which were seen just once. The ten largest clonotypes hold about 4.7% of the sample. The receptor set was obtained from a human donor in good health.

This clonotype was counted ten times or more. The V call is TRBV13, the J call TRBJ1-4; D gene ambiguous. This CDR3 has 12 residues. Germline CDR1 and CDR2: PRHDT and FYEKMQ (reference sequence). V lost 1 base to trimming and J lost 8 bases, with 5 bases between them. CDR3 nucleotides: TGTGCCAGCAGCTTAGACGGGGAAAAACTGTTTTTT. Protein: CASSLDGEKLFF.

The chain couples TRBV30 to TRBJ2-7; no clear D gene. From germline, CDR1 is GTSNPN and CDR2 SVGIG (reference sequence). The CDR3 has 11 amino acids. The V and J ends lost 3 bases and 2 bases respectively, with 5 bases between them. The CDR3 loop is CAWRVAYEQYF. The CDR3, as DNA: TGTGCCTGGAGAGTAGCCTACGAGCAGTACTTC.

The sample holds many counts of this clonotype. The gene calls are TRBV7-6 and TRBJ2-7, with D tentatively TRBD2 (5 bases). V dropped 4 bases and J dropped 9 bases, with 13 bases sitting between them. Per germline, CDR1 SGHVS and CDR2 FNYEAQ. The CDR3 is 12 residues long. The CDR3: CASSSPGNRQYF. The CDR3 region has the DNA TGTGCCAGCAGCTCGCCGGGGAATAGGCAGTACTTC.

The CDR3 is CASTYSLNTEAFF. CDR3 nucleotide sequence: TGCGCCAGCACATATAGCCTGAACACTGAAGCTTTCTTT. The V gene is TRBV10-1, the J gene TRBJ1-1; D unclear. V shed 7 bases and J shed 0 bases, with 9 bases lying between them. CDR1 is WNHNN and CDR2 is SYGVQD in the germline V gene (reference sequence). This CDR3 is 13 amino acids long.

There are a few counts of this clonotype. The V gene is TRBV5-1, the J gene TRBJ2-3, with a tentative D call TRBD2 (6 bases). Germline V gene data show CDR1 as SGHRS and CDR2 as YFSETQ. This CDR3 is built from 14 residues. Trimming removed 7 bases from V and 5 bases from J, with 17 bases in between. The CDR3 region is CASLRDPGVDTQYF. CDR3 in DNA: TGCGCCAGCCTCCGAGATCCGGGGGTAGATACGCAGTATTTT.

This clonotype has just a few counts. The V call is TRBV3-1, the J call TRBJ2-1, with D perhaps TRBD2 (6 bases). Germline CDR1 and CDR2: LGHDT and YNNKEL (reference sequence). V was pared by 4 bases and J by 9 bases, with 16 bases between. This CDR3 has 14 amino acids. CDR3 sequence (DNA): TGTGCCAGCAGCCCGACTACTAGCAAGAGTGAGCAGTTCTTC. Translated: CASSPTTSKSEQFF.

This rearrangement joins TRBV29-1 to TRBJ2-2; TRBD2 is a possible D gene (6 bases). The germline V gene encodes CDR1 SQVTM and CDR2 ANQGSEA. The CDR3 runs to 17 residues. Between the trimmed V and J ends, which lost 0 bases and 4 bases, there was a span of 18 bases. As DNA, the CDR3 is TGCAGCGTTGAAGATCCGGGTGGGACTTCCCCCACCGGGGAGCTGTTTTTT. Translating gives CSVEDPGGTSPTGELFF.

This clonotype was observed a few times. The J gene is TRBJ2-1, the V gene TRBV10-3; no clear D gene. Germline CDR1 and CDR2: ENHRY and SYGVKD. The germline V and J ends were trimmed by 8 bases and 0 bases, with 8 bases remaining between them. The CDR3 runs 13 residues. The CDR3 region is CAIGLGSYNEQFF. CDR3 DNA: TGTGCCATCGGCCTGGGCTCCTACAATGAGCAGTTCTTC.

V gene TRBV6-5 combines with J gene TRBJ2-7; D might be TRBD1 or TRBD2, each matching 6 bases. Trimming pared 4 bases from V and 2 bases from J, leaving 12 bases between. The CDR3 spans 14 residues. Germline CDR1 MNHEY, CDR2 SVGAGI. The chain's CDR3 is CASSWSGEAYEQYF. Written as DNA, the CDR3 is TGTGCCAGCAGTTGGTCAGGGGAGGCCTACGAGCAGTACTTC.

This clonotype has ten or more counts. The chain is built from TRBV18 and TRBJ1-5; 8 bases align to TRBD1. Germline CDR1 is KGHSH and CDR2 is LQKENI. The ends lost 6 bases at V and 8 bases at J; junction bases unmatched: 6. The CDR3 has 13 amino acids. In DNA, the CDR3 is TGTGCCAGCTCTCGACAGGGGTTGGAGCCCCAGCATTTT. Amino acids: CASSRQGLEPQHF.

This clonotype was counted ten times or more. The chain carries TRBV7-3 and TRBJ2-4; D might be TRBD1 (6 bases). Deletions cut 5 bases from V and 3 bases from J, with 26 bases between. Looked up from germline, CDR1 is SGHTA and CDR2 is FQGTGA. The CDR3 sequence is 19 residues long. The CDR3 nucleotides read TGTGCCAGCAGCCTAAAGACAGGCGTGTCCCCTGTAGGCAAAAACATTCAGTACTTC. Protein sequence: CASSLKTGVSPVGKNIQYF.

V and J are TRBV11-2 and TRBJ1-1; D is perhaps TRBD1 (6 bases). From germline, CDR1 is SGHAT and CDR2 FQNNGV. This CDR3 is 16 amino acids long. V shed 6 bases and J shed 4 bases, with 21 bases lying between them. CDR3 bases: TGTGCCAGCAGACTAGGGCGGGGAGGGGGGAGCACTGAAGCTTTCTTT. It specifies CASRLGRGGGSTEAFF.

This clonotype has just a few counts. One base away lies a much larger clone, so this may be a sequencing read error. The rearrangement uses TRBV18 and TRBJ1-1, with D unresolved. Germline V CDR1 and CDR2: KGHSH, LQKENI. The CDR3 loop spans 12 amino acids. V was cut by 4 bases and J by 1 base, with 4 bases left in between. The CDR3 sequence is CASSQENTEAFF. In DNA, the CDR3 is TGTGCCAGCTCACAGGAGAACACTGAAGCTTTCTTT. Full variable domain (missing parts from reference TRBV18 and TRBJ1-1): NAGVMQNPRHLVRRRGQEARLRCSPMKGHSHVYWYRQLPEEGLKFMVYLQKENIIDESGMPKERFSAEFPKEGPSILRIQQVVRGDSAAYFCASSQENTEAFFGQGTRLTVV.

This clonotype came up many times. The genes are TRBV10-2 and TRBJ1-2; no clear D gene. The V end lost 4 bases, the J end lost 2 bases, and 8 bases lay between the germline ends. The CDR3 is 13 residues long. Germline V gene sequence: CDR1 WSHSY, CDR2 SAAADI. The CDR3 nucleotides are TGCGCCAGCAGTGTTACAGCCAACTATGGCTACACCTTC. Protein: CASSVTANYGYTF.

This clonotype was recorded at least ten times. CDR3 protein: CASSLGLGETQYF. In DNA, the CDR3 is TGTGCCAGCAGTCTAGGACTGGGAGAGACCCAGTACTTC. V gene TRBV7-2 combines with J gene TRBJ2-5; TRBD2 is a possible D gene (5 bases). Germline CDR1 reads SGHTA; CDR2 reads FQGNSA. V was shortened by 6 bases and J by 4 bases, with 12 bases between the two germline ends. The CDR3 covers 13 residues.

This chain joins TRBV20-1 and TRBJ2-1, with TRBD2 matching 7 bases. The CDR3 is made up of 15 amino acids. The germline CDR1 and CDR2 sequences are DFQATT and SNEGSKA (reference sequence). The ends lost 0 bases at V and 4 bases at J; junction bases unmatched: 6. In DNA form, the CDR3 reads TGCAGTGCTAGAGAGGTCAGCGGGGTTTACAATGAGCAGTTCTTC. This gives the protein CSAREVSGVYNEQFF.

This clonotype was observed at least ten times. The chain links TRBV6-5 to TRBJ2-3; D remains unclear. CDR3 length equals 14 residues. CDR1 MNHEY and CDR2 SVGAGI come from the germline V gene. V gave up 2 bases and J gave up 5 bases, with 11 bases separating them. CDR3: CASSYRRAEDTQYF. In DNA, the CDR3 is TGTGCCAGCAGTTACAGGCGCGCGGAAGATACGCAGTATTTT.

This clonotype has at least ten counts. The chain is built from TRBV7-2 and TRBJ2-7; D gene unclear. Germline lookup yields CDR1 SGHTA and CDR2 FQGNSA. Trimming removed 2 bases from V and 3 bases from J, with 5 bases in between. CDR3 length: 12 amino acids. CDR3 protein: CASSLFGYEQYF. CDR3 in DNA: TGTGCCAGCAGCTTATTCGGCTACGAGCAGTACTTC.

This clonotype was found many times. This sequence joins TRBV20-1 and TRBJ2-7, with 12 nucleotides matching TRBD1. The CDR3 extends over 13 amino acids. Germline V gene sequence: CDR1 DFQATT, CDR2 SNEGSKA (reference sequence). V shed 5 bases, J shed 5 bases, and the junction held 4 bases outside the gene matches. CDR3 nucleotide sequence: TGCAGTGCTGGCCGGGACAGGGGGCACGAGCAGTACTTC. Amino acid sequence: CSAGRDRGHEQYF.

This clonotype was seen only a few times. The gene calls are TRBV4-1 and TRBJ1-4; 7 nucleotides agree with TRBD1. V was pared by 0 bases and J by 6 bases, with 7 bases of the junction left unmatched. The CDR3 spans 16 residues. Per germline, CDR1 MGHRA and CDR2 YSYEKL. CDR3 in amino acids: CASSQDDRGRDEKLFF. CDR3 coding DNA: TGCGCCAGCAGCCAAGATGATAGGGGGCGGGATGAAAAACTGTTTTTT.

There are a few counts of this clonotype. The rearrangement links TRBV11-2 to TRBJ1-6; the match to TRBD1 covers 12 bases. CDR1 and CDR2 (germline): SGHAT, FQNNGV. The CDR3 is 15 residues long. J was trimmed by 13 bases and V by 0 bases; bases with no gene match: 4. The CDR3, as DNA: TGTGCCAGCAGCTTAGATGGGACAGGGGGCATCCCCCTCCACTTT. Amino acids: CASSLDGTGGIPLHF.

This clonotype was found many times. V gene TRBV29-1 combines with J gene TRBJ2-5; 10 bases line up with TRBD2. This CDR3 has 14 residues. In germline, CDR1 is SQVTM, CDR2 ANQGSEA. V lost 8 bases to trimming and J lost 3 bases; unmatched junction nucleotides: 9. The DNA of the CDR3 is TGCAGCACGCTGGCTAGCGGGGGAGAAGAGACCCAGTACTTC. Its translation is CSTLASGGEETQYF. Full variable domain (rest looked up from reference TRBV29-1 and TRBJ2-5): SAVISQKPSRDICQRGTSLTIQCQVDSQVTMMFWYRQQPGQSLTLIATANQGSEATYESGFVIDKFPISRPNLTFSTLTVSNMSPEDSSIYLCSTLASGGEETQYFGPGTRLLVL.